A few counts support the clone carrying this T cell receptor (beta chain). A second PCR of about 7 to 12 cycles used a sample-barcoded 5' primer and a J-beta primer mix. Every sample produced at least 2.5 million CDR3-containing paired-end reads. A single record per CDR3 protein comes from TCRdb applying MiXCR to the 5' RACE reads. This repertoire shows about 1.8 million distinct CDR3 sequences, roughly 52% found once; its top ten account for 2.1%. This specimen belongs to a study of blood T cells in healthy people across ages. In the study overall: Template-switching capture recovered about one barcoded beta molecule per two T cells.

V was shortened by 9 bases and J by 0 bases, with 19 bases between the two germline ends. The germline V gene encodes CDR1 SNHLY and CDR2 FYNNEI. CDR3 length: 16 residues. Healthy Russian Caucasian donors spanned ages about 6 to 100 years. Donors gave 8.5 to 10 milliliters of peripheral blood apiece. This receptor was obtained from a woman aged 40-49 years in good health. The V and J genes are TRBV2 and TRBJ2-3, with D tentatively TRBD2 (6 bases). Sequenced material: blood. The DNA for the CDR3 is TGTGCCAGTCTCGAGCTGGCGGGGAGTAGCACAGATACGCAGTATTTT. Residues: CASLELAGSSTDTQYF.